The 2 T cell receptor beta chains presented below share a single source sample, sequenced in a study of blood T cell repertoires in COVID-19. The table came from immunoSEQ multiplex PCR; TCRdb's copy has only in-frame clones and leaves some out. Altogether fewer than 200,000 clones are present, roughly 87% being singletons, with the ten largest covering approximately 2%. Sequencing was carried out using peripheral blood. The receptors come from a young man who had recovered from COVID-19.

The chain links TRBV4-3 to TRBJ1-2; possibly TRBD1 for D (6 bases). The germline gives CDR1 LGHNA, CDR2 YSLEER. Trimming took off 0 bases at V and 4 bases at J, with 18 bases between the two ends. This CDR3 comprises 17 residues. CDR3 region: CASSQEWGGPAGYGYTF. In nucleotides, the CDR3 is TGCGCCAGCAGCCAAGAGTGGGGGGGGCCCGCCGGCTATGGCTACACCTTC.

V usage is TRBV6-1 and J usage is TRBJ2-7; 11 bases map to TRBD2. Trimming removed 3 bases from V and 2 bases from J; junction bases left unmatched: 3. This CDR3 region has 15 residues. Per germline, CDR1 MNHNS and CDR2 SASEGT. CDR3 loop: CASSDGLAGTYEQYF. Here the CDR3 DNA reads TGTGCCAGCAGTGATGGACTAGCGGGTACCTACGAGCAGTACTTC.